The 6 T cell receptor beta chains presented below share a single source sample, sequenced in a study of blood T cell repertoires in COVID-19. Clones were sequenced by immunoSEQ multiplex PCR, and TCRdb holds only the in-frame ones, with some missing. Here the sample spans about 30,000 clones, more than 85% being singletons. The sequenced sample consisted of peripheral blood. These TCRs come from a human donor in a cohort sampled during active COVID-19. The donor label of this sample is uncertain.

The rearrangement links TRBV7-2 to TRBJ2-3; maybe TRBD2 (6 bases). V was cut by 7 bases and J by 1 base, with 18 bases left in between. The CDR3 has 16 residues. Germline loops: CDR1 SGHTA, CDR2 FQGNSA. The CDR3 DNA is TGTGCCAGCACCGGATTGGGGGGATACGGCACAGATACGCAGTATTTT. It yields the protein CASTGLGGYGTDTQYF.

This clone was picked up a small number of times. The DNA of the CDR3 is TGCGCCAGCAGCTTAAGACAGGGTTGTCCCTACGAGCAGTACTTC. Translated: CASSLRQGCPYEQYF. V is TRBV5-1 and J is TRBJ2-7, with 7 positions matching TRBD1. This CDR3 contains 15 residues. Germline V gene sequence: CDR1 SGHRS, CDR2 YFSETQ. After removal of 2 bases from V and 2 bases from J, the junction contained 7 bases not matched to a gene.

This clone was recorded once. The chain is built from TRBV5-1 and TRBJ2-7; D not resolved. V lost 4 bases and J 4 bases, leaving 6 bases between the germline ends. In germline, CDR1 is SGHRS, CDR2 YFSETQ. The CDR3 totals 11 residues. The CDR3 is CASSREYEQYF. CDR3 DNA: TGCGCCAGCAGCCGTGAGTACGAGCAGTACTTC.

J is TRBJ1-1 and V is TRBV15, with a weak D call TRBD1 (5 bases). Trimming left V 4 bases short and J 7 bases short, with 13 bases between. Germline loops: CDR1 LNHNV, CDR2 YYDKDF (reference sequence). The CDR3 runs to 13 residues. CDR3 loop: CATSTYRNFEAFF. The CDR3 coding sequence is TGTGCCACCAGCACATACAGGAATTTTGAAGCTTTCTTT.

The V gene is TRBV30, the J gene TRBJ1-1; 8 bases align to TRBD1. With 0 bases clipped from V and 1 base from J, the junction kept 10 bases outside the gene matches. CDR1 GTSNPN and CDR2 SVGIG come from the germline V gene (reference sequence). The CDR3 consists of 17 residues. The CDR3 DNA reads as TGTGCCTGGAGTGTAAGCAGGGGGCGGATCCGGAACACTGAAGCTTTCTTT. Its protein is CAWSVSRGRIRNTEAFF. The full variable domain, rest sourced from reference TRBV30 and TRBJ1-1, is SQTIHQWPATLVQPVGSPLSLECTVEGTSNPNLYWYRQAAGRGLQLLFYSVGIGQISSEVPQNLSASRPQDRQFILSSKKLLLSDSGFYLCAWSVSRGRIRNTEAFFGQGTRLTVV.

The rearrangement links TRBV11-2 to TRBJ2-6, with no clear D. This CDR3 is 17 amino acids long. The ends were cut back, 5 bases at V and 0 bases at J, with 14 bases in the middle. Germline-derived CDR1 and CDR2 are SGHAT and FQNNGV. The CDR3 is CASSPLTGFSGANVLTF. The CDR3 bases are TGTGCCAGCAGCCCCTTAACGGGTTTCTCTGGGGCCAACGTCCTGACTTTC.